The clone carrying this T cell receptor (beta chain) turned up a few times. One end of the junction does not line up with germline, which may come from a read error. In the original workflow: Estimation of nucleated cell counts was performed using reference gene primer amplification. Sequenced by immunoSEQ multiplex PCR; TCRdb stores in-frame clones only, minus some. The DNA gave D and trimming, while V, J and clone size come from that table. The sample lists approximately 80,000 clones, 70% to 80% occurring once. These data are taken from a study of blood T cell repertoires in COVID-19. Study at large: Samples came from the United States, Italy and Spain, spanning acute and convalescent COVID-19. From T cells, B-cell-depleted T cells, or PBMCs came the material, which was cDNA or gDNA.

This receptor was taken from a man aged 65 to 85 with active or convalescent COVID-19. Sequencing input: peripheral blood.

CDR3 loop: CASSDSRGTEAFF. The DNA of the CDR3 is TGTGCCAGCAGTGACTCCCGAGGAACTGAAGCTTTCTTT. The rearrangement links TRBV6-5 to TRBJ1-1; no clear D gene. This CDR3 comprises 13 residues. CDR1 and CDR2 (germline): MNHEY, SVGAGI.